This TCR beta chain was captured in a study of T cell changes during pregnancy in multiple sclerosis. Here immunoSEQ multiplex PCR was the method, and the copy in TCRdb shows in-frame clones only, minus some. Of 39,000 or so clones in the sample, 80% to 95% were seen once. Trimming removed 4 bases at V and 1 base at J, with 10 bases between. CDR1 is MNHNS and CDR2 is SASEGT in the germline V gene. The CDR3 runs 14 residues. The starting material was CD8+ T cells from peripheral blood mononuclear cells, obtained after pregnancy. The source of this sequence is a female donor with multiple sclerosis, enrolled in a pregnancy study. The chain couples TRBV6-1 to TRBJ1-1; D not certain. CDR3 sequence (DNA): TGTGCCAGCAGTGTCGGAGGGAGGAACACTGAAGCTTTCTTT. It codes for CASSVGGRNTEAFF.